Here is one TCR beta chain with its context. This record comes from a study of shared clonotypes between healthy human individuals. CDR3 length: 17 residues. Per sorted-subset replicate PCR, input was approximately 0.2 ug DNA, representing about 30,000 T cell genomes. The assay was immunoSEQ multiplex PCR, and TCRdb's table has in-frame clones only and misses some. The sample lists 550,000 to 700,000 clones, approximately 73% occurring once. V gene TRBV21-1 combines with J gene TRBJ1-5; the table's D call TRBD1 went unverified against the DNA. TRBV21-1 represents a pseudogene. The source material was memory CD4+ T cells sorted from blood. The subset is: CD45RA-negative fraction. This TCR was recovered from a woman aged 25 to 39 in good health. CDR3 region: CASTNKRTAPYNQPQHF. CDR3 DNA sequence: TGTGCCAGCACGAACAAACGGACAGCTCCATACAATCAGCCCCAGCATTTT.